Below, 32 T cell receptor beta chains from the same sample are listed, as sequenced in a study of response to subunit inactivated influenza vaccine. TCRdb re-called the RT-PCR reads with MiXCR, one entry per CDR3 protein. Here the sample spans 500,000 to 650,000 distinct CDR3 sequences, approximately 7.7% being singletons. This material consisted of PBMCs from blood, taken roughly 24 months after vaccination. The receptor source for this set is a man aged 50 to 75 who received an inactivated influenza vaccine.

This clonotype was seen at least ten times. The chain couples TRBV5-1 to TRBJ2-7; no reliable D call. V was trimmed by 1 base and J by 4 bases, leaving 0 bases between them. The CDR3 contains 10 residues. CDR1 SGHRS and CDR2 YFSETQ come from the germline V gene. The CDR3 bases are TGCGCCAGCAGCTTGTACGAGCAGTACTTC. Amino acids: CASSLYEQYF.

Only a few counts were recorded for this clonotype. The DNA for the CDR3 is TGCAGTGCTGTCGACCCTAACTATGGCTACACCTTC. As protein: CSAVDPNYGYTF. The rearrangement links TRBV20-1 to TRBJ1-2; D is uncertain. Trimming cost V 5 bases and J 0 bases, with 7 bases left between them. The CDR3 contains 12 residues. Germline V CDR1 and CDR2: DFQATT, SNEGSKA (reference sequence).

The chain has TRBV4-1 and TRBJ1-6, with 9 bases that match TRBD1. The CDR3 totals 15 residues. With V trimmed by 1 base and J by 7 bases, 2 bases remained unmatched. Germline values: CDR1 MGHRA, CDR2 YSYEKL. The CDR3 loop reads CASSQGGQGNSPLHF. The CDR3 DNA sequence: TGCGCCAGCAGCCAAGGGGGACAGGGAAATTCACCCCTCCACTTT.

DNA for the CDR3: TGTGCCAGCAGTTACTCGACCTCGGACACCTCCTACGAGCAGTACTTC. It encodes CASSYSTSDTSYEQYF. The J gene is TRBJ2-7, the V gene TRBV6-2 or TRBV6-3; possible D gene TRBD1, 5 bases. Germline V CDR1 and CDR2: MNHEY, SVGEGT. Trimming stripped 0 bases from V and 0 bases from J, with 12 bases between. The CDR3 is 16 residues long.

This chain uses TRBV29-1 with TRBJ2-1; the match to TRBD2 covers 8 bases. Germline-derived CDR1 and CDR2 are SQVTM and ANQGSEA. V lost 4 bases, J lost 0 bases, and 8 bases stayed unmatched. The CDR3 sequence is 16 residues long. CDR3 nucleotides: TGCAGCGTTGTTACTAGCGGACCCCGCTCCTACAATGAGCAGTTCTTC. Translated: CSVVTSGPRSYNEQFF.

This clonotype showed up many times. The chain joins TRBV12-3 or TRBV12-4 to TRBJ2-1, with TRBD1 as a possible D gene (6 bases). With 5 bases removed from V and 9 bases from J, the gap between germline ends came to 14 bases. The CDR3 runs 13 residues. CDR3 loop: CASSQDRVGEQFF. CDR3 bases: TGTGCCAGCAGTCAGGACAGAGTCGGTGAGCAGTTCTTC.

This clonotype was counted a few times. This chain connects TRBV13 to TRBJ2-7, with 7 bases aligning to TRBD2. The junction had 6 bases not matched to a gene; V was cut back by 1 base and J by 3 bases. Per the germline V gene, CDR1 is PRHDT and CDR2 is FYEKMQ (reference sequence). This CDR3 contains 15 residues. CDR3: CASSLVRRGSYEQYF. The CDR3 DNA reads as TGTGCCAGCAGCTTAGTCCGTCGCGGGAGCTACGAGCAGTACTTC. The whole variable domain, remainder taken from reference TRBV13 and TRBJ2-7, is AAGVIQSPRHLIKEKRETATLKCYPIPRHDTVYWYQQGPGQDPQFLISFYEKMQSDKGSIPDRFSAQQFSDYHSELNMSSLELGDSALYFCASSLVRRGSYEQYFGPGTRLTVT.

The chain joins TRBV7-9 to TRBJ2-7; TRBD1 matches at 7 bases. From germline, CDR1 is SEHNR and CDR2 FQNEAQ (reference sequence). Trimming at V came to 7 bases and at J to 6 bases, leaving 6 bases not matched to a gene. The CDR3 is 12 residues long. The CDR3 is CASNTGAGEQYF. The CDR3 region has the DNA TGTGCCAGCAACACAGGGGCTGGCGAGCAGTACTTC.

This clonotype has at least ten counts. The V call is TRBV20-1, the J call TRBJ2-7, with TRBD1 identical over 8 bases. The length of the CDR3 is 14 residues. Germline loops: CDR1 DFQATT, CDR2 SNEGSKA (reference sequence). V shed 2 bases, J shed 5 bases, and the junction held 8 bases outside the gene matches. The CDR3 DNA follows: TGCAGTGCTAGAACCGGGACAGGTTACAACGAGCAGTACTTC. Translation gives CSARTGTGYNEQYF.

There are many counts of this clonotype. The chain links TRBV27 to TRBJ1-5, with D uncertain. Germline V gene data show CDR1 as MNHEY and CDR2 as SMNVEV (reference sequence). V was pared by 6 bases and J by 3 bases, with 12 bases between. The length of the CDR3 is 14 residues. The CDR3 loop reads CASRSAETNQPQHF. The CDR3 region has the DNA TGTGCCAGCAGGAGTGCGGAGACCAATCAGCCCCAGCATTTT.

In its sample, this clonotype was seen many times. The chain carries TRBV12-3 or TRBV12-4 and TRBJ1-1, with unresolved D. The CDR3 has 14 amino acids. V was cut by 3 bases and J by 8 bases, with 16 bases left in between. The CDR3 DNA sequence: TGTGCCAGCAGTTTTGGAGGGCGGGCAATCGAAGCTTTCTTT. It encodes CASSFGGRAIEAFF.

This clonotype has just a few counts. V gene TRBV15 combines with J gene TRBJ2-7; weak D call: TRBD1 (5 bases). Trimming cost V 3 bases and J 3 bases, with 9 bases left between them. The CDR3 runs to 13 residues. Germline CDR1 reads LNHNV; CDR2 reads YYDKDF (reference sequence). CDR3 in amino acids: CATSSTGNYEQYF. In DNA, the CDR3 is TGTGCCACCAGCAGTACAGGAAACTACGAGCAGTACTTC.

The rearrangement links TRBV6-5 to TRBJ2-3; possibly TRBD2 for D (5 bases). The CDR3 runs to 16 residues. V shed 2 bases and J shed 1 base, with 13 bases lying between them. Germline CDR1 reads MNHEY; CDR2 reads SVGAGI. The CDR3 loop reads CASSYGAAGGTDTQYF. Written as DNA, the CDR3 is TGTGCCAGCAGTTACGGAGCGGCCGGGGGCACAGATACGCAGTATTTT.

This clonotype was seen a few times. The rearrangement joins TRBV7-2 to TRBJ2-4; 10 nucleotides align to TRBD2. Trimming took 5 bases from V and 9 from J; bases not matched to a gene: 7. Germline V gene data show CDR1 as SGHTA and CDR2 as FQGNSA. This CDR3 spans 14 amino acids. The CDR3 here is CASSLSGGAIIQYF. Here the CDR3 DNA reads TGTGCCAGCAGCCTAAGCGGGGGGGCTATCATTCAGTACTTC.

Ten or more counts support this clonotype. The J gene is TRBJ2-3, the V gene TRBV28; D ambiguous. Germline CDR1 and CDR2: MDHEN and SYDVKM. The CDR3 sequence is 16 residues long. V gave up 2 bases and J gave up 4 bases, with 16 bases separating them. The CDR3 nucleotides read TGTGCCAGCAGTTTACGGACCCCGGCTATCGCAGATACGCAGTATTTT. Its protein is CASSLRTPAIADTQYF.

This chain links TRBV11-2 with TRBJ2-3; TRBD1 is a possible D gene (5 bases). This CDR3 is 13 amino acids long. Germline V gene sequence: CDR1 SGHAT, CDR2 FQNNGV. V lost 6 bases to trimming and J lost 4 bases, with 11 bases between them. CDR3: CASRKGWADTQYF. CDR3 nucleotides: TGTGCCAGCAGAAAGGGGTGGGCAGATACGCAGTATTTT.

The chain has TRBV7-2 and TRBJ2-1, with 10 nucleotides matching TRBD2. The V segment lost 6 bases and the J segment 7 bases; nucleotides outside the gene matches: 3. CDR1 is SGHTA, CDR2 FQGNSA, per germline. There are 13 residues in the CDR3. CDR3 protein: CASRLAGRNEQFF. CDR3 in DNA: TGTGCCAGCAGACTAGCGGGAAGGAATGAGCAGTTCTTC.

Many counts were recorded for this clonotype. This chain uses TRBV3-1 with TRBJ2-1; tentative D call: TRBD1 (5 bases). The V and J ends lost 4 bases and 5 bases respectively, with 9 bases between them. CDR3 size: 13 residues. Germline assignment: CDR1 LGHDT and CDR2 YNNKEL (reference sequence). The CDR3: CASSLRQNNEQFF. DNA of the CDR3: TGTGCCAGCAGCCTCCGACAGAACAATGAGCAGTTCTTC.

The chain joins TRBV5-4 to TRBJ2-5, with D unclear. The V gene's germline CDR1 is SGHNT and CDR2 YYREEE (reference sequence). The CDR3 runs 13 residues. Trimming stripped 2 bases from V and 1 base from J, with 6 bases between. CDR3 nucleotides: TGTGCCAGCAGCTTACCCAGCCAAGAGACCCAGTACTTC. This sequence encodes CASSLPSQETQYF.

This clonotype was picked up many times. V and J are TRBV4-1 and TRBJ2-1; D gene unclear. The V and J ends lost 0 bases and 9 bases respectively, with 9 bases between them. CDR1 MGHRA and CDR2 YSYEKL come from the germline V gene. The CDR3 is 13 residues long. The CDR3 reads CASSQEEPSEQFF. The DNA for the CDR3 is TGCGCCAGCAGCCAAGAGGAGCCTTCTGAGCAGTTCTTC.

Many counts were recorded for this clonotype. V gene TRBV12-3 or TRBV12-4 combines with J gene TRBJ2-2; possibly TRBD2 for D (6 bases). V shed 6 bases and J shed 1 base, with 15 bases lying between them. The CDR3 spans 16 residues. CDR3 coding DNA: TGTGCCAGCAGGGTTTGGAGGGCTGAGAACACCGGGGAGCTGTTTTTT. It is translated as CASRVWRAENTGELFF.

This clonotype was seen many times. The chain combines TRBV5-1 with TRBJ2-2; no clear D. The CDR3 extends over 13 amino acids. Trimming removed 0 bases at V and 7 bases at J, with 7 bases between. Germline CDR1 SGHRS, CDR2 YFSETQ. For the CDR3, the DNA is TGCGCCAGCAGCTTGGAAGCCGGCGGGGAGCTGTTTTTT. This gives the protein CASSLEAGGELFF.

This clonotype showed up many times. The gene calls are TRBV6-1 and TRBJ2-7; 11 bases are shared with TRBD1. Trimming took 6 bases from V and 2 from J; bases not matched to a gene: 6. Germline V gene sequence: CDR1 MNHNS, CDR2 SASEGT. This CDR3 is 15 amino acids long. The CDR3 region is CASSDGTGGAYEQYF. CDR3 sequence (DNA): TGTGCCAGCAGCGACGGGACAGGGGGAGCCTACGAGCAGTACTTC.

The gene calls are TRBV4-3 and TRBJ1-6; no clear D gene. V gave up 0 bases and J gave up 10 bases, with 10 bases separating them. This CDR3 region has 14 residues. CDR1 is LGHNA, CDR2 YSLEER, per germline. CDR3 amino acids: CASSQDMSESPLHF. As DNA, the CDR3 is TGCGCCAGCAGCCAAGATATGAGTGAATCACCCCTCCACTTT.

This clonotype was counted a few times. This chain joins TRBV12-3 or TRBV12-4 and TRBJ2-3; D might be TRBD1 (6 bases). The V and J ends lost 6 bases and 2 bases respectively, with 15 bases between them. The CDR3 has 15 residues. The CDR3 region is CASSPGTTITDTQYF. For the CDR3, the DNA is TGTGCCAGCAGCCCCGGGACAACTATCACAGATACGCAGTATTTT.

The chain is built from TRBV5-6 and TRBJ2-2; no clear D gene. The CDR3 is 13 amino acids. V shed 3 bases and J shed 3 bases, with 6 bases lying between them. From germline, CDR1 is SGHDT and CDR2 YYEEEE. CDR3 sequence (DNA): TGTGCCAGCAGCTACTCCGACACCGGGGAGCTGTTTTTT. Protein: CASSYSDTGELFF.

This clonotype was observed a handful of times. CDR3 nucleotide sequence: TGCGCCAGCAGCTTGGGGCCGGAGAGTCCTGAAGCTTTCTTT. It codes for CASSLGPESPEAFF. V and J are TRBV5-1 and TRBJ1-1, with D hard to call. Trimming took 0 bases from V and 6 from J, leaving 12 bases between them. Germline loops: CDR1 SGHRS, CDR2 YFSETQ. This CDR3 has 14 residues.

The V and J genes are TRBV27 and TRBJ2-3; no clear D. The ends were cut back, 3 bases at V and 0 bases at J, with 7 bases in the middle. This CDR3 comprises 14 residues. Per germline, CDR1 MNHEY and CDR2 SMNVEV (reference sequence). CDR3 sequence: CASSFHWSTDTQYF. DNA of the CDR3: TGTGCCAGCAGTTTCCACTGGAGCACAGATACGCAGTATTTT.

This sequence joins TRBV30 and TRBJ2-7, with D perhaps TRBD2 (6 bases). The germline V and J ends were trimmed by 0 bases and 3 bases, with 18 bases remaining between them. The CDR3 extends over 16 amino acids. The germline CDR1 and CDR2 sequences are GTSNPN and SVGIG (reference sequence). CDR3 bases: TGTGCCTGGAGTGTCTTAAGCAGCGGGTTACTCTACGAGCAGTACTTC. This encodes CAWSVLSSGLLYEQYF.

The chain uses TRBV21-1 and TRBJ1-2. TRBV21-1 is classified as a pseudogene. The CDR3 runs to 16 residues. The CDR3 reads CASSKAHGVTNYGYTF. DNA for the CDR3: TGTGCCAGCAGCAAAGCGCATGGGGTTACTAACTATGGCTACACCTTC.

The rearrangement uses TRBV10-3 and TRBJ1-1; D remains ambiguous. V lost 1 base and J lost 1, with 10 bases in between. CDR3 size: 15 residues. In germline, CDR1 is ENHRY, CDR2 SYGVKD. Written as DNA, the CDR3 is TGTGCCATCAGTGAGTATGGACGGGGGAACACTGAAGCTTTCTTT. It yields the protein CAISEYGRGNTEAFF.

This clonotype came up many times. The chain links TRBV7-2 to TRBJ1-5; D uncertain. CDR3 length: 13 residues. V lost 4 bases to trimming and J lost 0 bases, with 4 bases between them. Germline loops: CDR1 SGHTA, CDR2 FQGNSA. The CDR3 DNA is TGTGCCAGCAGCTCGTTTAGCAATCAGCCCCAGCATTTT. It is translated as CASSSFSNQPQHF.